The 25 T cell receptor beta chains given below trace back to one sample, sequenced in a study of blood T cell repertoires in COVID-19 (dated by TCRdb to the early 2020s). Library prep was done by the immunoSEQ multiplex PCR assay. Imported from immuneACCESS, the table was reduced by TCRdb to in-frame sequences with V and J called. These copies leave out some clones; in studies compared against another copy, an unresolved V gene accounts for under half, and the cause of the remainder is not known. Here the sample has about 140,000 clones; roughly 82% occur a single time. About 9.4% of the sample is taken by the ten largest. The sequencing input was peripheral blood. Receptors originate from a man aged 55 to 70 with active or convalescent COVID-19.

The CDR3 sequence: CASSPTTENRSGYTF. The CDR3, as DNA: TGTGCCAGCTCACCCACTACCGAGAACAGGAGCGGCTACACCTTC. The chain couples TRBV18 to TRBJ1-2; maybe TRBD1 (5 bases). CDR1 and CDR2 from the germline V gene are KGHSH and LQKENI. Trimming cost V 3 bases and J 8 bases, with 19 bases left between them. The CDR3 is made up of 15 amino acids.

The chain carries TRBV6-6 and TRBJ2-1; 11 bases match TRBD2. Trimming took 5 bases from V and 7 from J; bases not matched to a gene: 16. The CDR3 consists of 18 residues. Germline lookup yields CDR1 MNHNY and CDR2 SVGAGI (reference sequence). The CDR3 region has the DNA TGTGCCAGCAGTCAGGGTCGGCTAGCGGGAGGATTCTTGAATGAGCAGTTCTTC. It codes for CASSQGRLAGGFLNEQFF.

This rearrangement joins TRBV11-2 to TRBJ1-1; D uncertain. The CDR3 runs 12 residues. Trimming pared 2 bases from V and 1 base from J, leaving 2 bases between. The V gene's germline CDR1 is SGHAT and CDR2 FQNNGV. CDR3 region: CASSLRNTEAFF. The CDR3 DNA is TGTGCCAGCAGCTTACGGAACACTGAAGCTTTCTTT.

The chain employs TRBV19 and TRBJ1-4; D gene unclear. The CDR3 totals 13 residues. Germline V gives CDR1 LNHDA, CDR2 SQIVND (reference sequence). The germline V and J ends were trimmed by 5 bases and 8 bases, with 12 bases remaining between them. CDR3 protein: CASSADHGEKLFF. The CDR3 DNA is TGTGCCAGTAGTGCCGACCACGGGGAAAAACTGTTTTTT.

The chain couples TRBV14 to TRBJ2-7, with unresolved D. Trimming shortened V by 0 bases and J by 7 bases, and 13 bases separated the two germline ends. Germline V gene data show CDR1 as SGHDN and CDR2 as FVKESK. The CDR3 consists of 14 residues. This chain's CDR3 is CASSQDPVFGEQYV. In DNA, the CDR3 is TGTGCCAGCAGCCAAGACCCTGTTTTCGGGGAGCAGTACGTC.

CDR3 in DNA: TGTGCCAGCAGTACTGGGGGGAGTTATGGCTACACCTTC. Encoded protein: CASSTGGSYGYTF. This chain joins TRBV2 and TRBJ1-2; D perhaps matches TRBD1 (5 bases). The CDR3 consists of 13 residues. Trimming took off 5 bases at V and 5 bases at J, with 12 bases between the two ends. CDR1 SNHLY and CDR2 FYNNEI come from the germline V gene.

A few counts support this clone. The rearrangement joins TRBV20-1 to TRBJ1-1; no firm D call. Germline loops: CDR1 DFQATT, CDR2 SNEGSKA (reference sequence). V lost 0 bases and J lost 13, with 12 bases in between. CDR3 length equals 11 residues. This chain's CDR3 is CSAREWEGGFF. The CDR3 coding sequence is TGCAGTGCTAGAGAGTGGGAGGGCGGTTTCTTT.

The chain combines TRBV4-3 with TRBJ1-2; TRBD1 agrees at 9 bases. Germline CDR1 is LGHNA and CDR2 is YSLEER. CDR3 size: 16 residues. With V trimmed by 1 base and J by 4 bases, 7 bases remained unmatched. The chain's CDR3 is CASSQAPRTGAYGYTF. In DNA, the CDR3 is TGCGCCAGCAGCCAAGCTCCGCGGACAGGGGCCTATGGCTACACCTTC.

The DNA of the CDR3 is TGTGCCAGCAGCGGTAGCGGGAGGGCCCTGGATACGCAGTATTTT. Translated, it gives CASSGSGRALDTQYF. The rearrangement uses TRBV6-2 or TRBV6-3 and TRBJ2-3, with TRBD2 identical over 11 bases. J lost 6 bases, V lost 6 bases, and 8 bases had no gene match. Germline V lookup: CDR1 MNHEY, CDR2 SVGEGT. The CDR3 has 15 residues.

This clone was picked up one time. The gene calls are TRBV6-5 and TRBJ1-2; D might be TRBD1 (5 bases). Trimming removed 5 bases from V and 4 bases from J, with 14 bases in between. The CDR3 totals 14 residues. Germline CDR1 and CDR2: MNHEY and SVGAGI. As DNA, the CDR3 is TGTGCCAGCAGTCCCGGTGGGGGGTTCTATGGCTACACCTTC. Amino acid sequence: CASSPGGGFYGYTF.

The chain couples TRBV19 to TRBJ2-1, with 9 positions matching TRBD1. V gave up 8 bases and J gave up 9 bases; unmatched junction bases: 17. The CDR3 length is 16 residues. The V gene's germline CDR1 is LNHDA and CDR2 SQIVND (reference sequence). In DNA, the CDR3 is TGTGCCAGTTCATACCCCGGCGCCACAGGGGGCAGTGAGCAGTTCTTC. Its protein is CASSYPGATGGSEQFF.

The chain has TRBV18 and TRBJ2-7; D gene ambiguous. This CDR3 is built from 14 residues. The V and J ends lost 4 bases and 2 bases respectively, with 12 bases between them. Germline V gene lookup returns CDR1 KGHSH and CDR2 LQKENI. CDR3: CASSLDQVTYEQYV. The CDR3 nucleotides read TGTGCCAGCTCACTTGACCAGGTCACCTACGAGCAGTACGTC.

The chain is built from TRBV29-1 and TRBJ2-7; perhaps TRBD1 as D (6 bases). Germline V gene sequence: CDR1 SQVTM, CDR2 ANQGSEA. This CDR3 has 12 residues. V shed 5 bases and J shed 6 bases, with 14 bases lying between them. CDR3 protein: CSVHIAGAEQYF. The CDR3 DNA reads as TGCAGCGTTCATATCGCAGGGGCCGAGCAGTACTTC.

In its sample, this clone was seen once. V gene TRBV11-2 combines with J gene TRBJ2-3; D gene ambiguous. Between the trimmed V and J ends, which lost 7 bases and 3 bases, there was a span of 8 bases. In germline, CDR1 is SGHAT, CDR2 FQNNGV. CDR3 length: 12 amino acids. The CDR3 DNA sequence: TGTGCCAGCACCCGTAGTACAGATACGCAGTATTTT. Protein: CASTRSTDTQYF.

V gene TRBV3-1 (or the pseudogene TRBV3-2) combines with J gene TRBJ1-4, with 7 bases fitting TRBD1. CDR1 is LGHDT and CDR2 is YNNKEL in the germline V gene (reference sequence). The junction had 10 bases not matched to a gene; V was cut back by 5 bases and J by 7 bases. The CDR3 length is 15 residues. The CDR3 here is CASSGNRGRSEKLFF. The CDR3 DNA is TGTGCCAGCAGCGGGAACAGGGGTCGGAGTGAAAAACTGTTTTTT.

The rearrangement uses TRBV7-2 and TRBJ2-1; 12 nucleotides agree with TRBD2. The V gene's germline CDR1 is SGHTA and CDR2 FQGNSA. After removal of 4 bases from V and 2 bases from J, the junction contained 3 bases not matched to a gene. The CDR3 length is 16 residues. Written as DNA, the CDR3 is TGTGCCAGCAGCTCGACTAGCGGGAGAACCTACAATGAGCAGTTCTTC. Protein: CASSSTSGRTYNEQFF. Looking up the rest from reference TRBV7-2 and TRBJ2-1 gives the full variable domain: GAGVSQSPSNKVTEKGKDVELRCDPISGHTALYWYRQSLGQGLEFLIYFQGNSAPDKSGLPSDRFSAERTGGSVSTLTIQRTQQEDSAVYLCASSSTSGRTYNEQFFGPGTRLTVL.

The chain recombines TRBV19 with TRBJ2-5, with D possibly TRBD1 on 5 matching bases. V was shortened by 0 bases and J by 9 bases, with 8 bases between the two germline ends. Germline V gene sequence: CDR1 LNHDA, CDR2 SQIVND (reference sequence). The CDR3 sequence is 12 residues long. Here the CDR3 DNA reads TGTGCCAGTAGTATAGAAGGGGTGTCCCAGTACTTC. This encodes CASSIEGVSQYF.

The genes are TRBV5-4 and TRBJ2-5; D might be TRBD2 (5 bases). Between the trimmed V and J ends, which lost 0 bases and 4 bases, there was a span of 13 bases. Germline V gene lookup returns CDR1 SGHNT and CDR2 YYREEE (reference sequence). CDR3 length: 15 amino acids. CDR3 in amino acids: CASSLGGASAETQYF. CDR3 coding DNA: TGTGCCAGCAGCTTGGGGGGAGCGTCAGCAGAGACCCAGTACTTC.

The rearrangement uses TRBV5-1 and TRBJ2-7, with D possibly matching TRBD1 (6 bases). The V gene's germline CDR1 is SGHRS and CDR2 YFSETQ. The CDR3 spans 15 residues. Trimming left V 2 bases short and J 7 bases short, with 19 bases between. The CDR3 coding sequence is TGCGCCAGCAGCTTCCAAGGACAGACACTTCGGGAGCAGTACTTC. The encoded protein is CASSFQGQTLREQYF.

The chain links TRBV19 to TRBJ2-5; 12 nucleotides align to TRBD2. Germline trimming cut 4 bases from V and 4 bases from J; bases unmatched to any gene: 10. The CDR3 contains 17 residues. In germline, CDR1 is LNHDA, CDR2 SQIVND (reference sequence). CDR3: CASSTPASGRARETQYF. The DNA for the CDR3 is TGTGCCAGTAGTACACCCGCTAGCGGGAGGGCCCGAGAGACCCAGTACTTC.

The V call is TRBV6-5, the J call TRBJ2-3, with 7 bases lining up with TRBD2. The J segment lost 2 bases and the V segment lost 10 bases, leaving 3 bases of the junction unmatched. The CDR3 contains 12 residues. The germline CDR1 and CDR2 sequences are MNHEY and SVGAGI. This CDR3 reads CAIGRATDTQYF. For the CDR3, the DNA is TGTGCCATTGGGAGGGCCACAGATACGCAGTATTTT.

The CDR3 nucleotides are TGTGCCAGCAGCTTAGTTCGGGGGGATACGCAGTATTTT. This encodes CASSLVRGDTQYF. V and J are TRBV7-2 and TRBJ2-3, with D perhaps TRBD2 (6 bases). V was shortened by 1 base and J by 6 bases, with 8 bases between the two germline ends. Germline V lookup: CDR1 SGHTA, CDR2 FQGNSA. This CDR3 has 13 residues.

This chain links TRBV5-1 with TRBJ1-3; no firm D call. The CDR3 has 15 amino acids. With 2 bases removed from V and 8 bases from J, the gap between germline ends came to 17 bases. CDR1 is SGHRS, CDR2 YFSETQ, per germline. The CDR3, as DNA: TGCGCCAGCAGCTTACCGTCTGAGGGTCGACACACCATATATTTT. Translated, it gives CASSLPSEGRHTIYF.

This clone was detected only a few times. This chain uses TRBV6-5 with TRBJ1-6; D call uncertain. The V gene's germline CDR1 is MNHEY and CDR2 SVGAGI. This CDR3 comprises 16 residues. V dropped 0 bases and J dropped 0 bases, with 6 bases sitting between them. CDR3 region: CASSYSTASYNSPLHF. The CDR3 bases are TGTGCCAGCAGTTACTCGACTGCCTCCTATAATTCACCCCTCCACTTT.

The chain is built from TRBV19 and TRBJ2-3; possible D gene TRBD1, 6 bases. Trimming pared 4 bases from V and 0 bases from J, leaving 11 bases between. CDR1 and CDR2 from the germline V gene are LNHDA and SQIVND (reference sequence). The CDR3 loop spans 15 amino acids. This chain's CDR3 is CASSTQGMSTDTQYF. As DNA, the CDR3 is TGTGCCAGTAGTACTCAGGGGATGAGCACAGATACGCAGTATTTT.